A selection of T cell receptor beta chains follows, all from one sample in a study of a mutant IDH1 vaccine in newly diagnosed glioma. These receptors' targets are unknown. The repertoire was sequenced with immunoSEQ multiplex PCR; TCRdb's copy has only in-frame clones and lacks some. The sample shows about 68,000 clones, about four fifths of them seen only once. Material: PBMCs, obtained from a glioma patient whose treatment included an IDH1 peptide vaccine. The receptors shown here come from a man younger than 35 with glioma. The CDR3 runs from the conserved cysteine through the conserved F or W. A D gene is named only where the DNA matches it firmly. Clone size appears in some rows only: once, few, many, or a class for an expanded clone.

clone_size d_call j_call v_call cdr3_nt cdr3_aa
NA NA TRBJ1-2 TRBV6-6 TGTGCCAGCATAACGGGGGGGGCCCAGCCGGGGGGCTACACCTTC CASITGGAQPGGYTF
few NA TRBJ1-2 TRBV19 TGTGCCAGCTTGCCCCGTGGGCGGGTGCAAGGCTACACCTTC CASLPRGRVQGYTF
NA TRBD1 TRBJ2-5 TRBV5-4 TGTGCCAGCAGCTTGAGGGAGACAGGGGGAGAGACCCAGTACTTC CASSLRETGGETQYF
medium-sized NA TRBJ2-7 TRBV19 TGTGCCAGTAGTATAACCCACAACTCCTACGAGCAGTACTTC CASSITHNSYEQYF
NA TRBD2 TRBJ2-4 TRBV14 TGTGCCAGCAGCCGGTCGACTAGCGGGGGCCAACTAGCCAAAAACATTCAGTACTTC CASSRSTSGGQLAKNIQYF
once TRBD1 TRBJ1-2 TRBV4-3 TGCGCCAGCAGCCAAGATCAACAGGGGATCAACTATGGCTACACCTTC CASSQDQQGINYGYTF
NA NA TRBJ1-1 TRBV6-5 TGTGCCAGCACCCAGTTCACTGAAGCTTTCTTT CASTQFTEAFF
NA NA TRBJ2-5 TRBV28 TGTGCCAGCAGTCCTCTTGCGACGGGAGTGGAGAGGGAGACCCAGTACTTC CASSPLATGVERETQYF
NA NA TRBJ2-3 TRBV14 TGTGCCAGCAGCCAAAACAACAGGGTAACAGATACGCAGTATTTT CASSQNNRVTDTQYF
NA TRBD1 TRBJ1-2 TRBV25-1 TGTGCCAGCAGGGGGGACAGAAAAAACTATGGCTACACCTTC CASRGDRKNYGYTF